This T cell receptor beta chain was documented in a study of T cell responses to AZD1222 COVID-19 vaccine (dated by TCRdb to the early 2020s). As for the study more broadly: Because spike-specific TCR depth and breadth did not differ between the two schedules, AZD1222 recipients who got a second dose at roughly 4 weeks were pooled with those who got a second dose at roughly 12 weeks. Trial participants were enrolled by age into subgroups of 18-55, 56-69 and 70-plus years, and 148, 28 and 57 TCR-sequenced participants, respectively, were included in these subgroups. TCR sequencing was performed for approximately 240 trial participants, of whom roughly 200 were given two doses of AZD1222 and some 26 were given two doses of MenACWY control vaccine. Broad study findings and their caveats: Conclusions about previously exposed vaccinees were limited because only six AZD1222 recipients were SARS-CoV-2 seropositive at baseline. In the small 56-69-year group, the increase in depth fell short of significance, most likely because of low power. The vaccine-associated CD4 TCRs covered the entire spike protein, and the dominant responses fell in regions 160-218 and 743-854. Participants were mostly white British and included more females than males, and it was suggested by the authors that clonal diversity may have been underestimated. No day 14 peak-response samples were available, so repertoires were characterized only after the peak T cell response. After two AZD1222 doses, both the breadth and the depth of spike-specific TCRs were significantly higher than at day 0 and than in MenACWY recipients. Reportedly, almost half of the unique spike-specific TCRs recognized epitopes lying outside the regions that are mutated in the B.1.351 and B.1.1.7 variants.

In regard to this clone: Its antigen target is currently unknown. No much larger clone exists at a distance of one base, and base qualities are not known.

The CDR3 regions of human TCRbeta chains were subjected to immunosequencing. As for the authors' bioinformatics: TCRs in the repertoires were matched against a reference library of SARS-CoV-2-specific TCRs that had been generated with the MIRA antigen-specificity platform. Breadth was defined as the fraction of unique TCRs that were SARS-CoV-2-associated, and depth was defined as the fraction of total T cells that were SARS-CoV-2-associated. Using the MIRA data, each spike-specific TCR was assigned both to the spike region to which the TCR was reactive and to a CD4 or CD8 class. Log10-transformed breadth and depth values were compared by one-way ANOVA with Sidak's multiple comparisons tests. Not all clones reach the TCRdb copy of this immuneACCESS table, which keeps in-frame sequences only. Checked studies attribute under half of the gap to unresolved V genes and leave the rest unexplained. Clonal size and the V and J genes are those of that table, whereas D and trimming came from the DNA. The sample includes tens of thousands of clones, with under 90% observed a single time. 10% to 13% of the sample is taken by the ten largest.

The time point label for this specimen denotes: baseline before first vaccination. The vaccinee samples were drawn from two UK trials, COV001 and COV002, one of which was a single-blind randomized controlled phase 2/3 trial testing AZD1222 (ChAdOx1 nCoV-19) in healthy adults. For TCRbeta chain sequencing, PBMC samples were collected from trial participants at day 0 and at day 28 after the second dose. The specimen was peripheral blood, collected on day 0 of AZD1222 vaccination. The TCR comes from an adult in good health.

The CDR3 loop reads CASSRYSSGANVLTF. The nucleotides are TGTGCCAGCAGCCGTTACAGCTCTGGGGCCAACGTCCTGACTTTC. This chain is built from TRBV7-9 and TRBJ2-6; a confident D gene designation cannot be given. The CDR3 measures 15 amino acids from cysteine to phenylalanine. The only DNA kept is the CDR3, 45 bases in frame from the first base. Looking up the germline V gene (reference sequence) yields CDR1 SEHNR and CDR2 FQNEAQ. V and J are truncated by 5 bases and 0 bases respectively, leaving an intervening sequence of 8 bases.